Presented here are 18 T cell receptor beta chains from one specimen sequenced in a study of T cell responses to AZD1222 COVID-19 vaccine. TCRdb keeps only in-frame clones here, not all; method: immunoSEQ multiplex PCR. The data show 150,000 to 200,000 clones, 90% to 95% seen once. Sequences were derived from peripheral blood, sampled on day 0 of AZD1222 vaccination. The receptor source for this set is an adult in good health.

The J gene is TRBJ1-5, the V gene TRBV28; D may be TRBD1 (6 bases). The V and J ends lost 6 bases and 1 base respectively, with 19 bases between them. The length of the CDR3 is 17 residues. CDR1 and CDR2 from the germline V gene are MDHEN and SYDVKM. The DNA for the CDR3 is TGTGCCAGCAGCGTCTATGGATACAGGGTGAGCAATCAGCCCCAGCATTTT. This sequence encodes CASSVYGYRVSNQPQHF.

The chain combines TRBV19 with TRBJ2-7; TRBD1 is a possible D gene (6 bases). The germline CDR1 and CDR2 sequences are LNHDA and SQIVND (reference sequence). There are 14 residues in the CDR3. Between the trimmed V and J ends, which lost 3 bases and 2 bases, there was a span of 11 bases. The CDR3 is CASSMQGSPYEQYF. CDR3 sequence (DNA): TGTGCCAGTAGTATGCAGGGGTCCCCCTACGAGCAGTACTTC.

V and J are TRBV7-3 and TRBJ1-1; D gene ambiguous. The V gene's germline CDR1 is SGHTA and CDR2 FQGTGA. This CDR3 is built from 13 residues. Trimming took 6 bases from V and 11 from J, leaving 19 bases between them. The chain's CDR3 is CASREGQNGRAFF. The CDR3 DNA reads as TGTGCCAGCAGAGAAGGGCAGAACGGTAGGGCTTTCTTT.

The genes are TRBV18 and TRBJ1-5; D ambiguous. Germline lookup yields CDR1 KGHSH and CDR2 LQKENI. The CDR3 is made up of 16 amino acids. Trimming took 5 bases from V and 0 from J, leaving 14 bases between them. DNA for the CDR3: TGTGCCAGCTCATCGTTTGGGGTTCATAGCAATCAGCCCCAGCATTTT. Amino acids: CASSSFGVHSNQPQHF.

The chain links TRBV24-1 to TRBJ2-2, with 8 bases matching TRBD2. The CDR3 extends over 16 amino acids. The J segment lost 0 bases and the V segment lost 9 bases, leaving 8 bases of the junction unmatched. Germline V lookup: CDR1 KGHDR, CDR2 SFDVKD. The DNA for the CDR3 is TGTGCCACCCATGTCCCGGGAGGGTCGAACACCGGGGAGCTGTTTTTT. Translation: CATHVPGGSNTGELFF.

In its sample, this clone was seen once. The CDR3 bases are TGTGCCACCAGCAGAGATGAGGGGTCTGAGCAGTTCTTC. Amino acids: CATSRDEGSEQFF. This rearrangement joins TRBV15 to TRBJ2-1; D may match TRBD1 or TRBD2 (5 bases each). CDR3 length: 13 amino acids. Per germline, CDR1 LNHNV and CDR2 YYDKDF (reference sequence). V lost 0 bases to trimming and J lost 9 bases, with 9 bases between them.

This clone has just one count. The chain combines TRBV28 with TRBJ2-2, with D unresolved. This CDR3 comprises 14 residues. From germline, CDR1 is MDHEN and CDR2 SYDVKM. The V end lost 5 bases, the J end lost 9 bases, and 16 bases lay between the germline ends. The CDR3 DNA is TGTGCCAGCAGTCCAACCCCGTACTATAGGGAGCTGTTTTTT. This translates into CASSPTPYYRELFF.

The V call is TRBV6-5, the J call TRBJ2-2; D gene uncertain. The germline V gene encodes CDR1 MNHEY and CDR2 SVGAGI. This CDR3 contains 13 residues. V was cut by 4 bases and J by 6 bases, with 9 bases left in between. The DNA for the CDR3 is TGTGCCAGCAGTTCCCGTTTCGCCGGGGAGCTGTTTTTT. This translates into CASSSRFAGELFF.

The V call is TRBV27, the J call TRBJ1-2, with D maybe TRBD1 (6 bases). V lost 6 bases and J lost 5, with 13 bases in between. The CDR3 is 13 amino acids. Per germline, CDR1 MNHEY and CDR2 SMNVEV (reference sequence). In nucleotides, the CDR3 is TGTGCCAGCAGGACCGGGACACATTATGGCTACACCTTC. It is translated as CASRTGTHYGYTF.

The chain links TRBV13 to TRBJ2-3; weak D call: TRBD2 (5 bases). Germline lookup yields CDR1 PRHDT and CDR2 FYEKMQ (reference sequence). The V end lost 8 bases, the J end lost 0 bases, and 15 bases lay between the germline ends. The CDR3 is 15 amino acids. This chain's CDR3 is CASRNGVTSTDTQYF. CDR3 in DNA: TGTGCCAGCCGAAACGGGGTTACTAGCACAGATACGCAGTATTTT.

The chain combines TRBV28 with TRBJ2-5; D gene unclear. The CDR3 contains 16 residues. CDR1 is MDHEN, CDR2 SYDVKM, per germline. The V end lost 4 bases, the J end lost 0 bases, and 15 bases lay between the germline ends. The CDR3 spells CASSYLGTTYQETQYF. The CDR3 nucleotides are TGTGCCAGCAGTTACCTCGGTACTACGTACCAAGAGACCCAGTACTTC.

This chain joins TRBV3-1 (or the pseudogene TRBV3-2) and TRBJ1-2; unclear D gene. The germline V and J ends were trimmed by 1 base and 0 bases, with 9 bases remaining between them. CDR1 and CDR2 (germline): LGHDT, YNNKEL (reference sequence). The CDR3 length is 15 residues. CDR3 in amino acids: CASSQGRQANYGYTF. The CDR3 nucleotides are TGTGCCAGCAGCCAAGGCCGGCAAGCTAACTATGGCTACACCTTC.

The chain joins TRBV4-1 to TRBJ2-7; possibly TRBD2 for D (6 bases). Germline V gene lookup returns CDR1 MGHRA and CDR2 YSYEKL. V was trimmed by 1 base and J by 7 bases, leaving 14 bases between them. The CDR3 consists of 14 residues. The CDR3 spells CASSQAGVAREQYF. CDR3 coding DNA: TGCGCCAGCAGCCAAGCGGGGGTCGCGAGGGAGCAGTACTTC.

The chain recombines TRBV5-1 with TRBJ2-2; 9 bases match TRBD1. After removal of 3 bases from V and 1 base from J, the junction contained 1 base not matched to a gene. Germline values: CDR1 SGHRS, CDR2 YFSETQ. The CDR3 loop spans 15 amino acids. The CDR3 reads CASSWGQGNTGELFF. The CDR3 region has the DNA TGCGCCAGCAGCTGGGGACAGGGGAACACCGGGGAGCTGTTTTTT. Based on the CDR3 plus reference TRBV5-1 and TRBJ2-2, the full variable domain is KAGVTQTPRYLIKTRGQQVTLSCSPISGHRSVSWYQQTPGQGLQFLFEYFSETQRNKGNFPGRFSGRQFSNSRSEMNVSTLELGDSALYLCASSWGQGNTGELFFGEGSRLTVL.

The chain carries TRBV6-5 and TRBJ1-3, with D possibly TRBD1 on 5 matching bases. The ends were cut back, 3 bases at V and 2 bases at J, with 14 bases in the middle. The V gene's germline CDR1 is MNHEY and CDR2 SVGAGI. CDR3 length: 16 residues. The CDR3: CASSYSPLGAGNTIYF. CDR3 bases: TGTGCCAGCAGTTATTCGCCCTTAGGGGCTGGAAACACCATATATTTT.

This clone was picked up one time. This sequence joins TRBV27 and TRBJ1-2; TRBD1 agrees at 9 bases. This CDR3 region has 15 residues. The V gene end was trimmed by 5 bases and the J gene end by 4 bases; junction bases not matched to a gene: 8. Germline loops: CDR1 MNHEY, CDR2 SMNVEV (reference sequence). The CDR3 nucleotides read TGTGCCAGCAGTCCCCAGGGACAGGGCCCCTATGGCTACACCTTC. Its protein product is CASSPQGQGPYGYTF.

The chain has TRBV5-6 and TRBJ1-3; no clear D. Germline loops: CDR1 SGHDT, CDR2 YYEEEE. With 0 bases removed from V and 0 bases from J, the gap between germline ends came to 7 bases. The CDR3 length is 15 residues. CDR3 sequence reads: CASSLVGSSGNTIYF. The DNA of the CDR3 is TGTGCCAGCAGCTTGGTGGGGAGCTCTGGAAACACCATATATTTT.

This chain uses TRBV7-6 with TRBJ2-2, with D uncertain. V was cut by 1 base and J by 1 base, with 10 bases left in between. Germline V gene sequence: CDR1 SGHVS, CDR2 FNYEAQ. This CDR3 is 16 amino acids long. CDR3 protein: CASSLDASLNTGELFF. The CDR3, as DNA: TGTGCCAGCAGCTTAGACGCTAGTCTGAACACCGGGGAGCTGTTTTTT.